This T cell receptor beta chain was observed in a study of cytomegalovirus exposure and HLA in healthy donors. There are 14 residues in the CDR3. Germline V gene data show CDR1 as SQVTM and CDR2 as ANQGSEA. Trimming shortened V by 6 bases and J by 3 bases, and 14 bases separated the two germline ends. PCR used 60 Vbeta primers and 13 Jbeta primers. Sequencing used immunoSEQ multiplex PCR; TCRdb keeps in-frame clones, though not all of them. The sample holds 200,000 to 250,000 clones, 60% to 80% seen once. Sequencing was done on a sample of PBMCs. The receptor's source is a woman under 40 in good health and CMV-seronegative. The chain links TRBV29-1 to TRBJ1-4; a possible D gene is TRBD1 (5 bases). CDR3 sequence: CSVLNSGSNEKLFF. The DNA for the CDR3 is TGCAGCGTACTAAATTCAGGGTCTAATGAAAAACTGTTTTTT. The full variable domain, rest sourced from reference TRBV29-1 and TRBJ1-4, is SAVISQKPSRDICQRGTSLTIQCQVDSQVTMMFWYRQQPGQSLTLIATANQGSEATYESGFVIDKFPISRPNLTFSTLTVSNMSPEDSSIYLCSVLNSGSNEKLFFGSGTQLSVL.